Listed here is a single T cell receptor (beta chain). What it recognizes is unknown. Germline V gene sequence: CDR1 SGDLS, CDR2 YYNGEE. This CDR3 contains 14 residues. The V end lost 0 bases, the J end lost 2 bases, and 9 bases lay between the germline ends. These data come from a study of cytomegalovirus exposure and HLA in healthy donors. Study findings and constraints: Looking again later, the authors saw that most CMV-associated TCR beta chains seemed HLA-restricted. In vitro work confirmed that three CMV-associated chains recognize CMV antigens. Follow-up analysis later connected one missense variant in DCLRE1C with trimming of TCR beta V- and J-genes.

A multiplex PCR was run with 60 Vbeta primers and 13 Jbeta primers. Under the authors' procedure: Tens of millions of unique TCR beta chains, roughly 11 million of them shared, were counted by a later analysis. TCRdb keeps only in-frame clones here, not all; method: immunoSEQ multiplex PCR. D and trimming come from the DNA, and the V and J calls and clone size come from that table. In the table there are roughly 150,000 clones, over 80% of which are singletons. Source material: PBMCs. The receptor comes from a male donor in good health and CMV-seronegative. The chain employs TRBV9 and TRBJ2-7; D is perhaps TRBD1 (6 bases). The chain's CDR3 is CASSVAGDTYEQYF. Here the CDR3 DNA reads TGTGCCAGCAGCGTAGCAGGGGATACCTACGAGCAGTACTTC.